A selection of T cell receptor beta chains follows, all from one sample in a study of cytomegalovirus exposure and HLA in healthy donors. Sequencing used immunoSEQ multiplex PCR; TCRdb keeps in-frame clones, though not all of them. The table records about 200,000 clones, around 80% of them present only once. Sequencing was performed on PBMCs. These receptors were collected from a girl aged 2-10 years in good health and CMV-seronegative. Both conserved end residues are part of each CDR3. Fields, in order: clone size, J gene, D gene, V gene, CDR3 DNA, CDR3 protein. A D gene is named only where the DNA matches it firmly. The size entry is marked missing in some rows and otherwise reads once, few, many or a size class.

>few|TRBJ2-3|TRBD1|TRBV6-1
TGTGCCAGCAGTGAAGGGACAGGGGCAGATACGCAGTATTTT
CASSEGTGADTQYF
>NA|TRBJ1-4|TRBD1|TRBV5-1
TGCGCCAGCAGCCGCGGACAGGGGAATGAAAAACTGTTTTTT
CASSRGQGNEKLFF
>once|TRBJ2-6|NA|TRBV18
TGTGCCAGCTCACCACGATCAGGGGATAACTCTGGGGCCAACGTCCTGACTTTC
CASSPRSGDNSGANVLTF
>NA|TRBJ2-2|TRBD1|TRBV25-1
TGTGCCGCACGGGACAGGGATCGGGGCGGGGAGCTGTTTTTT
CAARDRDRGGELFF
>NA|TRBJ2-3|TRBD1|TRBV9
TGTGCCAGCAGCCCACAGGGGCCCCGAAGCACAGATACGCAGTATTTT
CASSPQGPRSTDTQYF
>once|TRBJ2-5|NA|TRBV10-2
TGCGCCAGCGCCCTATACGAGACCCAGTACTTC
CASALYETQYF
>once|TRBJ2-5|NA|TRBV6-1
TGTGCCAGCAGTGAGACATGGGACATTCGGGAGACCCAGTACTTC
CASSETWDIRETQYF
>NA|TRBJ2-1|TRBD2|TRBV5-6
TGTGCCAGCAGCTTCGTCCCGGGACTAGCGGGGGGGCCTTACAATGAGCAGTTCTTC
CASSFVPGLAGGPYNEQFF
>NA|TRBJ2-1|TRBD2|TRBV6-4
TGTGCCAGCAGTGACGGGACTAGCGGAGACAATGAGCAGTTCTTC
CASSDGTSGDNEQFF
>NA|TRBJ2-7|NA|TRBV21-1
TGTGCCAGCAGTGACAGGCCGGGACTAGCGGGGAACTCCTACGAGCAGTACTTC
CASSDRPGLAGNSYEQYF
>NA|TRBJ2-3|TRBD2|TRBV5-1
TGCGCCAGCAGCGCTGGACTAGCGATTGGGGATACGCAGTATTTT
CASSAGLAIGDTQYF
>NA|TRBJ2-4|TRBD2|TRBV4-1
TGCGCCAGCACCCCATCGGGGGGGGGCAAAAACATTCAGTACTTC
CASTPSGGGKNIQYF
>NA|TRBJ2-5|TRBD1|TRBV13
TGTGCCAGCAGCTACGGGACAGGGGGCGAGACCCAGTACTTC
CASSYGTGGETQYF
>NA|TRBJ1-4|NA|TRBV7-9
TGTGCCAGCAGCTTAGTCGGGGGTGAAAAACTGTTTTTT
CASSLVGGEKLFF
>NA|TRBJ2-5|NA|TRBV7-9
TGTGCCAGCAGCCCCACTCTACGGACAGCCCCATGGGAGACCCAGTACTTC
CASSPTLRTAPWETQYF
>NA|TRBJ2-1|TRBD1|TRBV18
TGTGCCAGCTCAGCCGGGACAGGGTCAGGGAATGAGCAGTTCTTC
CASSAGTGSGNEQFF
>NA|TRBJ2-2|NA|TRBV2
TGTGCCAGCAGTGCCGATAGGGCGGGCACCGGGGAGCTGTTTTTT
CASSADRAGTGELFF
>NA|TRBJ2-1|TRBD1|TRBV10-3
TGTGCCAGCGAGGGACAGGGTTCCTACAATGAGCAGTTCTTC
CASEGQGSYNEQFF
>NA|TRBJ1-5|TRBD1|TRBV27
TGTGCCAGCGGACCGGACAGGGGTGCAAATCAGCCCCAGCATTTT
CASGPDRGANQPQHF
>NA|TRBJ2-7|NA|TRBV27
TGTGCCAGCAGTAGGCGGGGAGGAAACGAGCAGTACTTC
CASSRRGGNEQYF
>NA|TRBJ2-7|NA|TRBV19
TGTGCCAGTAGTATAGGACAGGTACAGCAGCAGTACTTC
CASSIGQVQQQYF
>NA|TRBJ2-1|NA|TRBV7-6
TGTGCCAGCAGCTTACTCGGAAGCGGGCCTGGGTACAATGAGCAGTTCTTC
CASSLLGSGPGYNEQFF
>NA|TRBJ1-1|NA|TRBV7-9
TGTTCCAGCAGTTTCACAGGGTCTGAAGCTTTCTTT
CSSSFTGSEAFF
>NA|TRBJ1-4|NA|TRBV7-9
TGTTCCAGCAGCACCACGAGACAAGCTAATGAAAAACTGTTTTTT
CSSSTTRQANEKLFF
>once|TRBJ2-1|TRBD2|TRBV2
TGTGCCAGCAGGTTGGGACTAGCGGGGGGTTACTCCTACAATGAGCAGTTCTTC
CASRLGLAGGYSYNEQFF
>NA|TRBJ2-1|TRBD2|TRBV6-4
TGTGCCAGCAGTGCTGCGGGGGGATATGAGCAGTTCTTC
CASSAAGGYEQFF
>few|TRBJ1-6|NA|TRBV9
TGTGCCAGCAGCGTAGGCCCCCCGGGGGGGGGTGAGAATTCACCCCTCCACTTT
CASSVGPPGGGENSPLHF
>NA|TRBJ2-7|TRBD1|TRBV27
TGTGCCAGCAGGACAGGGAAGGCGCACGAGCAGTACTTC
CASRTGKAHEQYF
>NA|TRBJ2-1|NA|TRBV15
TGTGCCACCAGCAGAGTGGGCAGGGGCTCCAATGAGCAGTTCTTC
CATSRVGRGSNEQFF
>NA|TRBJ1-6|NA|TRBV25-1
TGTGCCAGCAGTTTCATCTTGTCGGGTTCACCCCTCCACTTT
CASSFILSGSPLHF
>NA|TRBJ1-1|NA|TRBV4-1
TGCGCCAGCAGCCAAGTTTCCGCACTCGAAGCTTTCTTT
CASSQVSALEAFF
>NA|TRBJ1-5|TRBD1|TRBV19
TGTGCCAGTAGTTGGGGACAGGGGGCGAATCAGCCCCAGCATTTT
CASSWGQGANQPQHF
>NA|TRBJ2-1|NA|TRBV19
TGTGCCAGTAGTGACTTATATAGCGACCATGAGCAGTTCTTC
CASSDLYSDHEQFF
>NA|TRBJ1-1|NA|TRBV6-4
TGTGCCAGCAGATTACAGGGAACTGGGACTGAAGCTTTCTTT
CASRLQGTGTEAFF
>NA|TRBJ2-7|TRBD1|TRBV7-9
TGTGCCAGCAGCACACGGGACAAGGGGGCAGACGAGCAGTACTTC
CASSTRDKGADEQYF